Following are 2 T cell receptor beta chains from one sample sequenced in a study of T cell responses to AZD1222 COVID-19 vaccine. Some clones are missing from TCRdb's copy, which holds only in-frame ones; the method was immunoSEQ multiplex PCR. The sample has about 21,000 clones; roughly 80% are singletons. The sequencing here drew on peripheral blood, taken on day 0 of AZD1222 vaccination. These TCRs come from an adult in good health.

The chain recombines TRBV5-1 with TRBJ2-7; the match to TRBD1 covers 8 bases. This CDR3 region has 14 residues. CDR1 SGHRS and CDR2 YFSETQ come from the germline V gene. Losses at the gene ends were 3 bases for V and 2 bases for J; bases not matched to a gene: 4. The CDR3 region is CASSSGQATYEQYF. In DNA form, the CDR3 reads TGCGCCAGCAGCTCGGGACAGGCTACCTACGAGCAGTACTTC.

The gene calls are TRBV11-2 and TRBJ2-7; TRBD1 might be the D (6 bases). The length of the CDR3 is 15 residues. Germline V gene sequence: CDR1 SGHAT, CDR2 FQNNGV. Trimming shortened V by 1 base and J by 4 bases, and 14 bases separated the two germline ends. The CDR3 spells CASSLGVDRLYEQYF. In DNA form, the CDR3 reads TGTGCCAGCAGCTTAGGGGTCGACAGGCTGTACGAGCAGTACTTC.